This T cell receptor (beta chain) was found in a study of human T cells and chemical hapten exposure. For the library, individual cDNA molecules each received unique molecular identifiers. TCRdb used MiXCR to reprocess the RACE reads, holding one entry per CDR3 protein. The table shows some 91,000 distinct CDR3 sequences, with 25% to 35% occurring only once. Time point given: patch test 3, about 24 weeks after DPC sensitization. Indicated treatment: therapeutic diphenylcyclopropenone sensitization with weekly scalp DPC. The germline V gene has CDR1 SGHVS and CDR2 FNYEAQ. The CDR3 runs 14 residues. V was trimmed by 0 bases and J by 7 bases, leaving 9 bases between them.

The V call is TRBV7-6, the J call TRBJ2-2, with D perhaps TRBD1 or TRBD2 (5 bases each). Sequenced material: whole blood, taken in connection with sensitization to the hapten diphenylcyclopropenone (DPC). The TCR was taken from a man aged 35 to 55 with alopecia areata. Some clones in this sample may be carry-over from other donors' samples. CDR3 protein: CASSLARENGELFF. The CDR3 DNA is TGTGCCAGCAGCTTAGCCAGGGAGAACGGGGAGCTGTTTTTT.